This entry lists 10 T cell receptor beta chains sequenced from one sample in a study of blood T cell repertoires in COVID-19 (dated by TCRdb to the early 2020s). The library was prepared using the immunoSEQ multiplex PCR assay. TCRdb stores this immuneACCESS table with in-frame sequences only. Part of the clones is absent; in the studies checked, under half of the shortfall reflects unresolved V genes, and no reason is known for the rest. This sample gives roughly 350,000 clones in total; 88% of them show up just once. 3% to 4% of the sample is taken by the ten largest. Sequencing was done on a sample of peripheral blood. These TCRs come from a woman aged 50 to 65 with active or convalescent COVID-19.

CDR3 region: CASHPEVGLREQYF. The CDR3 DNA reads as TGTGCCAGCCACCCTGAGGTGGGGCTAAGGGAGCAGTACTTC. V is TRBV6-6 and J is TRBJ2-7, with a weak D call TRBD1 (5 bases). This CDR3 has 14 residues. Trimming stripped 8 bases from V and 7 bases from J, with 21 bases between. Germline lookup yields CDR1 MNHNY and CDR2 SVGAGI (reference sequence).

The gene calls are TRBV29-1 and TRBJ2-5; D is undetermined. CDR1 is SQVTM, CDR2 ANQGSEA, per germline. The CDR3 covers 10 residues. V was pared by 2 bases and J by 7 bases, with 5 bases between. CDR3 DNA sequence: TGCAGCGTTGAATCGGTGACCCAGTACTTC. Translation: CSVESVTQYF.

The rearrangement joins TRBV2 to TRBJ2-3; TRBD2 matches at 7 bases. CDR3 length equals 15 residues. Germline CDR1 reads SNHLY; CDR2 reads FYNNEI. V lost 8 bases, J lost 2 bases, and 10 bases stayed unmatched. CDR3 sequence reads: CASSLTSVTTDTQYF. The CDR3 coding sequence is TGTGCCAGCTCCCTAACTAGCGTAACCACAGATACGCAGTATTTT.

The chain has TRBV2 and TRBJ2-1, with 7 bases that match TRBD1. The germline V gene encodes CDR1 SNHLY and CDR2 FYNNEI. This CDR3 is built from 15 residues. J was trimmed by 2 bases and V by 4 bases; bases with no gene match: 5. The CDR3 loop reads CASSVVGQPYNEQFF. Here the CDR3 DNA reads TGTGCCAGCAGTGTGGTGGGACAGCCCTACAATGAGCAGTTCTTC.

The chain's CDR3 is CASATSGDHYGYTF. In DNA, the CDR3 is TGTGCCAGTGCAACTTCAGGGGATCACTATGGCTACACCTTC. J is TRBJ1-2 and V is TRBV19, with D maybe TRBD1 (6 bases). Trimming took 8 bases from V and 3 from J, leaving 16 bases between them. The CDR3 covers 14 residues. Germline V gene data show CDR1 as LNHDA and CDR2 as SQIVND (reference sequence).

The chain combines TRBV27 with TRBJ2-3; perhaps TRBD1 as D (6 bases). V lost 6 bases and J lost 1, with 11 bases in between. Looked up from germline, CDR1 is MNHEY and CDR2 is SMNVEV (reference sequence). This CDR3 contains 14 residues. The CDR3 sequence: CASRSGHRTDTQYF. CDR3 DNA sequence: TGTGCCAGCAGGTCGGGACACCGCACAGATACGCAGTATTTT.

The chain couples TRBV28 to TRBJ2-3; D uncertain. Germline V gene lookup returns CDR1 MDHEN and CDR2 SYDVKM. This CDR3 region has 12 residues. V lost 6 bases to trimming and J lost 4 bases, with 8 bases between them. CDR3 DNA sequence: TGTGCCAGCAGGGCCATGGCAGATACGCAGTATTTT. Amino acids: CASRAMADTQYF.

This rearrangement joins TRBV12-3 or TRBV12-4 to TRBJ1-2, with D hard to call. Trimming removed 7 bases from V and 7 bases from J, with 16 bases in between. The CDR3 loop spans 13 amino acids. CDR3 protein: CASTKLESSGYTF. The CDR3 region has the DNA TGTGCCAGCACAAAACTGGAGAGCTCTGGCTACACCTTC.

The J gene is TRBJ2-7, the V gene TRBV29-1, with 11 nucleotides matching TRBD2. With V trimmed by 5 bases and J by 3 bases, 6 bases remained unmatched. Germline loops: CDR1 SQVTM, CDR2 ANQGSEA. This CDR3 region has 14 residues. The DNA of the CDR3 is TGCAGCGTTAAAACTAGCGGGGGATACTACGAGCAGTACTTC. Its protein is CSVKTSGGYYEQYF.

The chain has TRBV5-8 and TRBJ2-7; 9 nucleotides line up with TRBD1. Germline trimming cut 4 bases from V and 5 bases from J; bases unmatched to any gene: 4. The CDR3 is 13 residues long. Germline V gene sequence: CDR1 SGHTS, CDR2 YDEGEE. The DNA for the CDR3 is TGTGCCAGCAGCGTTAGGGACAGGGACGAGCAGTACTTC. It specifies CASSVRDRDEQYF.